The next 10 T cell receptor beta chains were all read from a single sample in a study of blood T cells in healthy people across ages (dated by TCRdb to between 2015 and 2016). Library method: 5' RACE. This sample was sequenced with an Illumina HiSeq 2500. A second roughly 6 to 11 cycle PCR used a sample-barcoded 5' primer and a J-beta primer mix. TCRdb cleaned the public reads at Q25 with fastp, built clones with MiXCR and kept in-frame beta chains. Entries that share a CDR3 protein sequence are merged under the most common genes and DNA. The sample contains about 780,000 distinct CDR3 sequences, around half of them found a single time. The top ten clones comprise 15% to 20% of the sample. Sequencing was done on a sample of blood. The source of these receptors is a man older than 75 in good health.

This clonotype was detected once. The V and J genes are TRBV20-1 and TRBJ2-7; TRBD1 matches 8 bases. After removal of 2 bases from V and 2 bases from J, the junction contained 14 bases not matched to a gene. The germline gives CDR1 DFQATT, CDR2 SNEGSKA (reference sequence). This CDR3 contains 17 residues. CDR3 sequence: CSARLPWGQEITYEQYF. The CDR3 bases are TGCAGTGCTAGACTGCCTTGGGGACAGGAGATAACCTACGAGCAGTACTTC.

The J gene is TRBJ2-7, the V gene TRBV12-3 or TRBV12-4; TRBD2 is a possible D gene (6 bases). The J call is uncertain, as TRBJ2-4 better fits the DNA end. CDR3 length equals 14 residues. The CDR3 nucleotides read TGTGCCAGCAACACCGGAGGGGTCTGGGACATTCAGTACTTC. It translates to CASNTGGVWDIQYF.

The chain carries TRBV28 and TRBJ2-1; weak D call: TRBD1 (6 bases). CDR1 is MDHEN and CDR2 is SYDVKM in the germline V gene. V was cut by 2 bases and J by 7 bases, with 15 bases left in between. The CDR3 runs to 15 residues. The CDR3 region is CASSLTRTASNEQFF. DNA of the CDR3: TGTGCCAGCAGTTTAACAAGGACAGCATCGAATGAGCAGTTCTTC. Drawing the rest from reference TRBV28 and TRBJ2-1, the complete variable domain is DVKVTQSSRYLVKRTGEKVFLECVQDMDHENMFWYRQDPGLGLRLIYFSYDVKMKEKGDIPEGYSVSREKKERFSLILESASTNQTSMYLCASSLTRTASNEQFFGPGTRLTVL.

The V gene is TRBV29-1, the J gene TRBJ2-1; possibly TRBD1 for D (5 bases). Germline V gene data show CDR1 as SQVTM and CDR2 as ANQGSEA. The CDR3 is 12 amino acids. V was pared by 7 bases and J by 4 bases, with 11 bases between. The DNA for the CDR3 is TGCAGCGCACAGGACGGGTACAATGAGCAGTTCTTC. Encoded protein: CSAQDGYNEQFF.

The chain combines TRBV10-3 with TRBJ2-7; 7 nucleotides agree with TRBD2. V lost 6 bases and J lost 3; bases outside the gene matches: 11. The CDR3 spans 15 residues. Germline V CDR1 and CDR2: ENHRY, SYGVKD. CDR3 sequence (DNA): TGTGCCATCAGCCGGGGAGGGACCCAGAACTACGAGCAGTACTTC. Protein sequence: CAISRGGTQNYEQYF.

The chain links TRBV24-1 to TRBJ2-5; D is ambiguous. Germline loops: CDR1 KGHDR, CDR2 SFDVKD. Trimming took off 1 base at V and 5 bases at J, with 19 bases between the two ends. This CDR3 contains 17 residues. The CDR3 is CATSDFKAEHPRETQYF. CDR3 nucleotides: TGTGCCACCAGTGATTTTAAGGCCGAACATCCTAGGGAGACCCAGTACTTC.

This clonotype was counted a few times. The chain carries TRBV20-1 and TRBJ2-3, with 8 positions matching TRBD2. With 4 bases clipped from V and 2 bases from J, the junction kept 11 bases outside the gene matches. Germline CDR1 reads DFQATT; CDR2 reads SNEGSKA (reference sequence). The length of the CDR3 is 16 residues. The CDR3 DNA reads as TGCAGTGCTAATTTAGGACTAGCTGGGGACACAGATACGCAGTATTTT. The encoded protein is CSANLGLAGDTDTQYF.

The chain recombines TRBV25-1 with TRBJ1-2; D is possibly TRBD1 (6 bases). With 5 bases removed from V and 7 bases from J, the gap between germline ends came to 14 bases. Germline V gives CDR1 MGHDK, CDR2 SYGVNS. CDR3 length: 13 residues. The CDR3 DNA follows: TGTGCCAGCAGTAAGGCAGGGGCGGGTGGCTACACCTTC. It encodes CASSKAGAGGYTF.

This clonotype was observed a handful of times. The chain's CDR3 is CASSQGSGGPYGYTF. In nucleotides, the CDR3 is TGCGCCAGCAGCCAAGGGTCAGGGGGCCCCTATGGCTACACCTTC. V usage is TRBV4-1 and J usage is TRBJ1-2; 8 nucleotides match TRBD1. The ends lost 1 base at V and 4 bases at J; junction bases unmatched: 5. The V gene's germline CDR1 is MGHRA and CDR2 YSYEKL. This CDR3 is built from 15 residues.

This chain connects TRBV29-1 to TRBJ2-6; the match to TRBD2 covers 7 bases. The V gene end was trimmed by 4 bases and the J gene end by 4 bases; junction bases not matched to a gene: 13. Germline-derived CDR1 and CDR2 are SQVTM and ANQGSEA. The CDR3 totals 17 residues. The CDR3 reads CSVAGLADEEGANVLTF. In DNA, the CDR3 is TGCAGCGTTGCAGGGCTAGCGGACGAGGAAGGGGCCAACGTCCTGACTTTC.